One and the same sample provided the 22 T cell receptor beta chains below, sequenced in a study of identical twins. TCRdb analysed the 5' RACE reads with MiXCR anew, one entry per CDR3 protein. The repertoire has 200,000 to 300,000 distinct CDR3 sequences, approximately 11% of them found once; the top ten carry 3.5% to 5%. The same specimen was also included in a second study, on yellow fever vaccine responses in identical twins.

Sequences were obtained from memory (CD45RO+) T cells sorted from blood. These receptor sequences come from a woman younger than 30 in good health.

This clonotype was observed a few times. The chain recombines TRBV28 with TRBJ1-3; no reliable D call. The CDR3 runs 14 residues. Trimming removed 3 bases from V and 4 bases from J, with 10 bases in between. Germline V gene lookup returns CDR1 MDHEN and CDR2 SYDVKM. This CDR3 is CASSFRRLGNTIYF. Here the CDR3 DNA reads TGTGCCAGCAGTTTCCGTCGGTTAGGAAACACCATATATTTT.

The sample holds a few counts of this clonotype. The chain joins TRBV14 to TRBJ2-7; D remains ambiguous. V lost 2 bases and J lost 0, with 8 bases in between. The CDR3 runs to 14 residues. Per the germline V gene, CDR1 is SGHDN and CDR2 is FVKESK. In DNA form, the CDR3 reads TGTGCCAGCAGCCAAATGGGCAGCTCCTACGAGCAGTACTTC. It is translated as CASSQMGSSYEQYF.

CDR3 protein: CASSLVASSYEQYF. In nucleotides, the CDR3 is TGTGCCAGCAGCTTAGTAGCTAGCTCCTACGAGCAGTACTTC. The chain combines TRBV7-2 with TRBJ2-7; no clear D. Trimming took 1 base from V and 0 from J, leaving 7 bases between them. From germline, CDR1 is SGHTA and CDR2 FQGNSA. The CDR3 is 14 amino acids.

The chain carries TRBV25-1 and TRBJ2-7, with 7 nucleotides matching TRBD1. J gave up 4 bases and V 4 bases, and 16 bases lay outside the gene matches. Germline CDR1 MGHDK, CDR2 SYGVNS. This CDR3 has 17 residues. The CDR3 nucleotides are TGTGCCAGCAGTGCCCCATCATTGACAGGGTATCGGTACGAGCAGTACTTC. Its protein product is CASSAPSLTGYRYEQYF.

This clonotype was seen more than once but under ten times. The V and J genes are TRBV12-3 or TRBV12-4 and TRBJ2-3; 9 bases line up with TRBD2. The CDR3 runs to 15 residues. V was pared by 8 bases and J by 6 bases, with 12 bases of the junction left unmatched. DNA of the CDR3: TGTGCCAGCGGGCGGCTAGCGGGATCCGCCGATACGCAGTATTTT. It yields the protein CASGRLAGSADTQYF.

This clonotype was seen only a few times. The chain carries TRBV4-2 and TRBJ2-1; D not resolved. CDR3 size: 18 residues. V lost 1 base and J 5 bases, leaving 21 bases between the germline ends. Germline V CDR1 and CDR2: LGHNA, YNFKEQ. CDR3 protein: CASSQVPRTLLTDNEQFF. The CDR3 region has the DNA TGTGCCAGCAGCCAAGTCCCCAGGACCCTGCTTACTGACAATGAGCAGTTCTTC.

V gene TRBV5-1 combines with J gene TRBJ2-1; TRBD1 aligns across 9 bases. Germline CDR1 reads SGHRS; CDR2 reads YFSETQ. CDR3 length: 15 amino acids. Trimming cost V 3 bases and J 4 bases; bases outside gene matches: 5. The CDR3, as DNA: TGCGCCAGCAGCTCCGGGACAGGGTGGTACAATGAGCAGTTCTTC. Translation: CASSSGTGWYNEQFF.

CDR3 in DNA: TGTGCCAGCAGCCAAGATTTCGCTAGCGGGGCCTACGAGCAGTACTTC. This encodes CASSQDFASGAYEQYF. The genes are TRBV3-1 and TRBJ2-7; 9 bases are shared with TRBD2. V was clipped by 0 bases and J by 2 bases; unmatched bases: 5. CDR1 is LGHDT and CDR2 is YNNKEL in the germline V gene (reference sequence). CDR3 length: 16 amino acids.

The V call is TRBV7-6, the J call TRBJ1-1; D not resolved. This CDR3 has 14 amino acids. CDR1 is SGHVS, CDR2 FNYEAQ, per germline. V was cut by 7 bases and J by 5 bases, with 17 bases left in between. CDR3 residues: CASISKARETEAFF. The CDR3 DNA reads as TGTGCCAGCATCTCCAAAGCGAGGGAAACTGAAGCTTTCTTT.

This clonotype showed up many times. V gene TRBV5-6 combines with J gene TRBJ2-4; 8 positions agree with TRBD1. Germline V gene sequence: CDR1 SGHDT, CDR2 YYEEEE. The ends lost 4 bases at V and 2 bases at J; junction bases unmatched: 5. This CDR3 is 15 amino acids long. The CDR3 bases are TGTGCCAGCAGCCGCCGACAGGGGACCAAAAACATTCAGTACTTC. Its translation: CASSRRQGTKNIQYF. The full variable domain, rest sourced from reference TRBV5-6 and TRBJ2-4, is DAGVTQSPTHLIKTRGQQVTLRCSPKSGHDTVSWYQQALGQGPQFIFQYYEEEERQRGNFPDRFSGHQFPNYSSELNVNALLLGDSALYLCASSRRQGTKNIQYFGAGTRLSVL.

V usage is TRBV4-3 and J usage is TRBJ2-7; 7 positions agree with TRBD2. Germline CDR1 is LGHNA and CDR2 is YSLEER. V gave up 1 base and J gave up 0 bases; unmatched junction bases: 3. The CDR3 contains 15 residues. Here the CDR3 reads CASSQVPSGSYEQYF. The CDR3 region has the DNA TGCGCCAGCAGCCAAGTTCCTAGCGGCTCCTACGAGCAGTACTTC.

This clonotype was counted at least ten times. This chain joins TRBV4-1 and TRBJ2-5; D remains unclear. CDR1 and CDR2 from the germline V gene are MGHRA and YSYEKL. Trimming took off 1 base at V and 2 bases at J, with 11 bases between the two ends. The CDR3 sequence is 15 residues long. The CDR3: CASSQGWGLQETQYF. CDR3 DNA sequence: TGCGCCAGCAGCCAAGGATGGGGATTGCAAGAGACCCAGTACTTC.

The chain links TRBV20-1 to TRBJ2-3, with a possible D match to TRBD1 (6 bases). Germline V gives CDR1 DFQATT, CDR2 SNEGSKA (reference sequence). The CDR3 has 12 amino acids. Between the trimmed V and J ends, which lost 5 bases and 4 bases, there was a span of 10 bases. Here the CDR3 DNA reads TGCAGTGCTGCAGGGGCCCCAGATACGCAGTATTTT. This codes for CSAAGAPDTQYF.

The CDR3 loop reads CASSYGGGETQYF. The DNA of the CDR3 is TGTGCCAGCAGCTACGGGGGAGGGGAGACCCAGTACTTC. J is TRBJ2-5 and V is TRBV7-2; TRBD2 agrees at 7 bases. CDR1 is SGHTA and CDR2 is FQGNSA in the germline V gene. V lost 4 bases to trimming and J lost 5 bases; unmatched junction nucleotides: 4. CDR3 length equals 13 residues.

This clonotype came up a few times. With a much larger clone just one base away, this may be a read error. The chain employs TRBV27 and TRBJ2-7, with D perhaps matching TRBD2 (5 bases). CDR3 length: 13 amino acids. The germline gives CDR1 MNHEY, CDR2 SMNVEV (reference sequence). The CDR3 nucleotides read TGTGTCAGCAGTGTCGGACTGAGCTACGAGCAGTACTTC. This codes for CVSSVGLSYEQYF.

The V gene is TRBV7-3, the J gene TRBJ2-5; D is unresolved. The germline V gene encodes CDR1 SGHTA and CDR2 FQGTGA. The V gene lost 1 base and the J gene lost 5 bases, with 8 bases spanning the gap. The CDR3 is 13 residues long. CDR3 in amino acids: CASSLIVQETQYF. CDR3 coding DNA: TGTGCCAGCAGCTTAATTGTCCAGGAGACCCAGTACTTC.

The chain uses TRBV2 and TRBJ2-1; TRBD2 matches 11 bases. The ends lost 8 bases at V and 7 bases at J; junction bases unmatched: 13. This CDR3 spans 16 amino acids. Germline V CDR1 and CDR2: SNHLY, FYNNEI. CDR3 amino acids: CASLPRASGGRNEQFF. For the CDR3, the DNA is TGTGCCAGCCTCCCTCGGGCTAGCGGGGGGAGGAATGAGCAGTTCTTC.

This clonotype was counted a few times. The CDR3 loop is CASSHTSGQNNEQFF. The CDR3 nucleotides read TGTGCCAGCAGTCATACTAGCGGGCAAAACAATGAGCAGTTCTTC. This chain uses TRBV12-3 or TRBV12-4 with TRBJ2-1; 9 bases align to TRBD2. The V and J ends lost 5 bases and 5 bases, in that order; junction bases with no gene match: 7. This CDR3 comprises 15 residues.

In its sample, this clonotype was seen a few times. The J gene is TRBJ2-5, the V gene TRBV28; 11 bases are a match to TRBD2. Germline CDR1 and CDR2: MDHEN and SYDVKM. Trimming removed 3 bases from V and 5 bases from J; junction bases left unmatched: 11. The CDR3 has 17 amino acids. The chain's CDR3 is CASSFSPQASGGETQYF. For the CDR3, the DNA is TGTGCCAGCAGTTTTAGCCCCCAGGCTAGCGGGGGGGAGACCCAGTACTTC.

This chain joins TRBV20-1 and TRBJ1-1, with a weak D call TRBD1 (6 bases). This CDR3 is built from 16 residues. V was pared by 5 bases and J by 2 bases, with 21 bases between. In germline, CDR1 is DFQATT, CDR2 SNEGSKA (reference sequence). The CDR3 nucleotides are TGCAGTGCTTACAAGGGGGGGAGAAGCCGAAACACTGAAGCTTTCTTT. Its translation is CSAYKGGRSRNTEAFF.

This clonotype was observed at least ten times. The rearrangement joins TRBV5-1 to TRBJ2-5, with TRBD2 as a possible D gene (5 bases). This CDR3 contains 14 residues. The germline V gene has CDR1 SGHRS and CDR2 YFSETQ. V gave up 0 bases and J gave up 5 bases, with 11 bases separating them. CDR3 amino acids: CASSLGQGGETQYF. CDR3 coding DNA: TGCGCCAGCAGCTTGGGACAAGGCGGGGAGACCCAGTACTTC.

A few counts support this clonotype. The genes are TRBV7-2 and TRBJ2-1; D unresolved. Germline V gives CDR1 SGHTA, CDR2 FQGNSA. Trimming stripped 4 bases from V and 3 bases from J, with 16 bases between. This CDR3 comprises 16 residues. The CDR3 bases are TGTGCCAGCAGCTCACCTAGTACCAACCGCTACAATGAGCAGTTCTTC. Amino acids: CASSSPSTNRYNEQFF. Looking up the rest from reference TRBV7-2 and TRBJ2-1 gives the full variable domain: GAGVSQSPSNKVTEKGKDVELRCDPISGHTALYWYRQSLGQGLEFLIYFQGNSAPDKSGLPSDRFSAERTGGSVSTLTIQRTQQEDSAVYLCASSSPSTNRYNEQFFGPGTRLTVL.